Following are 23 T cell receptor beta chains from one sample sequenced in a study of spatial heterogeneity in lung cancer. The time point is: sample taken at primary tumor resection. In each case, whole RNA from tumor, nontumor lung or frozen PBMC was sequenced unsorted. One entry per CDR3 protein, called by TCRdb with MiXCR from the 5' RACE reads. The data contain about 80,000 distinct CDR3 sequences, approximately 18% of them seen just once; the ten biggest clones take up 6.2%. This sample comprised PBMCs, obtained at surgery. The origin of the receptors is a male donor with early-stage non-small cell lung cancer.

This clonotype has a handful of counts. The chain is built from TRBV27 and TRBJ1-2, with TRBD1 matching over 7 bases. The V and J ends lost 10 bases and 7 bases, in that order; junction bases with no gene match: 15. This CDR3 spans 14 amino acids. Germline values: CDR1 MNHEY, CDR2 SMNVEV (reference sequence). The CDR3 loop reads CAIKNRGQGGGYTF. CDR3 nucleotides: TGTGCCATCAAAAACAGGGGCCAAGGAGGTGGCTACACCTTC.

This clonotype was recorded a few times. This sequence joins TRBV19 and TRBJ1-1; no clear D gene. Germline loops: CDR1 LNHDA, CDR2 SQIVND (reference sequence). The V end lost 9 bases, the J end lost 2 bases, and 13 bases lay between the germline ends. This CDR3 spans 13 amino acids. The CDR3 sequence: CASATVLNTEAFF. The DNA of the CDR3 is TGTGCCAGCGCTACAGTGTTAAACACTGAAGCTTTCTTT.

This clonotype was recorded a few times. The chain has TRBV6-2 or TRBV6-3 and TRBJ1-5; D is possibly TRBD1 (5 bases). The germline V gene encodes CDR1 MNHEY and CDR2 SVGEGT. This CDR3 spans 14 amino acids. The ends were cut back, 7 bases at V and 3 bases at J, with 13 bases in the middle. CDR3 in amino acids: CASKWGGTNQPQHF. The CDR3 bases are TGTGCCAGCAAGTGGGGGGGGACCAATCAGCCCCAGCATTTT.

This clonotype has a handful of counts. The gene calls are TRBV6-5 and TRBJ2-7, with D uncertain. This CDR3 is 13 amino acids long. V lost 6 bases and J lost 7, with 16 bases in between. The V gene's germline CDR1 is MNHEY and CDR2 SVGAGI. In DNA form, the CDR3 reads TGTGCCAGCAGCCCCGTGGTCCCGGTGGAGCAGTACTTC. Residues: CASSPVVPVEQYF.

The table lists this clonotype with a few counts. The chain couples TRBV5-4 to TRBJ2-5; D assignment may be TRBD1 or TRBD2 (5 bases each). The germline CDR1 and CDR2 sequences are SGHNT and YYREEE (reference sequence). This CDR3 region has 14 residues. Trimming took off 4 bases at V and 5 bases at J, with 15 bases between the two ends. CDR3 loop: CASSAPGRGETQYF. The CDR3 DNA sequence: TGTGCCAGCAGCGCTCCGGGGCGAGGGGAGACCCAGTACTTC.

This clonotype qualifies as medium-sized (0.01 to 0.1%). This chain joins TRBV29-1 and TRBJ2-6; maybe TRBD2 (6 bases). Trimming removed 4 bases from V and 0 bases from J, with 10 bases in between. There are 15 residues in the CDR3. The V gene's germline CDR1 is SQVTM and CDR2 ANQGSEA. CDR3 protein: CSVVAAASGANVLTF. As DNA, the CDR3 is TGCAGCGTTGTAGCGGCAGCCTCTGGGGCCAACGTCCTGACTTTC.

J is TRBJ2-7 and V is TRBV7-2; D unclear. V shed 1 base and J shed 3 bases, with 10 bases lying between them. The CDR3 loop spans 14 amino acids. The germline V gene encodes CDR1 SGHTA and CDR2 FQGNSA. The CDR3, as DNA: TGTGCCAGCAGCTTAGTGGGCCCAATCTACGAGCAGTACTTC. Protein: CASSLVGPIYEQYF.

This clonotype was seen a handful of times. The chain combines TRBV7-2 with TRBJ2-5; the D gene is possibly TRBD2 (6 bases). Trimming stripped 3 bases from V and 1 base from J, with 9 bases between. Germline CDR1 is SGHTA and CDR2 is FQGNSA. The CDR3 runs 14 residues. The CDR3 region is CASSLGTFQETQYF. The CDR3 nucleotides are TGTGCCAGCAGCTTGGGGACTTTCCAAGAGACCCAGTACTTC.

This chain links TRBV11-1 with TRBJ2-2, with D perhaps TRBD1 (6 bases). V was trimmed by 5 bases and J by 6 bases, leaving 13 bases between them. Germline-derived CDR1 and CDR2 are SGHAT and FQDESV (reference sequence). The CDR3 has 14 residues. The CDR3 sequence is CASSHRQAPGELFF. CDR3 sequence (DNA): TGTGCCAGCAGCCATAGACAGGCCCCCGGGGAGCTGTTTTTT.

This clonotype came up a few times. The chain couples TRBV30 to TRBJ1-2, with a tentative D call TRBD1 (5 bases). V was trimmed by 7 bases and J by 3 bases, leaving 12 bases between them. Germline-derived CDR1 and CDR2 are GTSNPN and SVGIG (reference sequence). The CDR3 extends over 12 amino acids. This chain's CDR3 is CASPRDDYGYTF. CDR3 coding DNA: TGTGCCTCCCCCCGGGACGACTATGGCTACACCTTC.

V usage is TRBV28 and J usage is TRBJ2-3; D remains unclear. CDR1 and CDR2 (germline): MDHEN, SYDVKM. This CDR3 contains 12 residues. V lost 8 bases to trimming and J lost 2 bases, with 8 bases between them. The CDR3, as DNA: TGTGCCAGCGCGGCCTCCACAGATACGCAGTATTTT. This sequence encodes CASAASTDTQYF. Variable domain in full (rest from reference TRBV28 and TRBJ2-3): DVKVTQSSRYLVKRTGEKVFLECVQDMDHENMFWYRQDPGLGLRLIYFSYDVKMKEKGDIPEGYSVSREKKERFSLILESASTNQTSMYLCASAASTDTQYFGPGTRLTVL.

The gene calls are TRBV28 and TRBJ2-4; D remains ambiguous. Germline V gives CDR1 MDHEN, CDR2 SYDVKM. Deletions cut 6 bases from V and 9 bases from J, with 12 bases between. The CDR3 has 12 residues. The CDR3 DNA reads TGTGCCAGCAGCTCCGTCGACACCATTCAGTACTTC. It codes for CASSSVDTIQYF.

V and J are TRBV5-1 and TRBJ2-7; possibly TRBD1 for D (5 bases). The length of the CDR3 is 15 residues. From germline, CDR1 is SGHRS and CDR2 YFSETQ. V lost 5 bases, J lost 2 bases, and 17 bases lay in between. The CDR3 here is CASRTDPAGTYEQYF. In DNA form, the CDR3 reads TGCGCCAGCAGAACCGACCCGGCAGGGACCTACGAGCAGTACTTC.

V usage is TRBV20-1 and J usage is TRBJ1-1; D is unresolved. Germline V lookup: CDR1 DFQATT, CDR2 SNEGSKA (reference sequence). The CDR3 sequence is 13 residues long. The germline V and J ends were trimmed by 2 bases and 1 base, with 8 bases remaining between them. CDR3 sequence (DNA): TGCAGTGCTAGAAACATGTGGAACACTGAAGCTTTCTTT. Its translation: CSARNMWNTEAFF.

The chain couples TRBV12-5 to TRBJ1-1; D not resolved. The V gene's germline CDR1 is LGHNT and CDR2 FRNRAP. The CDR3 spans 12 residues. V lost 0 bases, J lost 6 bases, and 5 bases lay in between. This CDR3 reads CASGLVLSEAFF. CDR3 sequence (DNA): TGTGCTAGTGGTTTGGTATTATCTGAAGCTTTCTTT.

This clonotype came up many times. The genes are TRBV7-6 and TRBJ2-5, with D unclear. This CDR3 region has 13 residues. Germline V gene data show CDR1 as SGHVS and CDR2 as FNYEAQ. The ends were cut back, 0 bases at V and 5 bases at J, with 7 bases in the middle. This CDR3 is CASSLAESETQYF. The CDR3 coding sequence is TGTGCCAGCAGCTTAGCAGAATCGGAGACCCAGTACTTC. The complete variable domain, with remaining parts taken from reference TRBV7-6 and TRBJ2-5, reads GAGVSQSPRYKVTKRGQDVALRCDPISGHVSLYWYRQALGQGPEFLTYFNYEAQQDKSGLPNDRFSAERPEGSISTLTIQRTEQRDSAMYRCASSLAESETQYFGPGTRLLVL.

This clonotype was seen at least ten times. The chain uses TRBV6-2 or TRBV6-3 and TRBJ2-1, with no clear D. V was pared by 1 base and J by 7 bases, with 11 bases between. CDR1 and CDR2 from the germline V gene are MNHEY and SVGEGT. The CDR3 consists of 14 residues. CDR3 sequence reads: CASSYLPVRNEQFF. The CDR3 coding sequence is TGTGCCAGCAGTTACTTGCCTGTGAGGAATGAGCAGTTCTTC.

V usage is TRBV7-2 and J usage is TRBJ2-1; possibly TRBD2 for D (6 bases). The CDR3 extends over 12 amino acids. The germline V gene encodes CDR1 SGHTA and CDR2 FQGNSA. Trimming stripped 5 bases from V and 8 bases from J, with 10 bases between. The CDR3 nucleotides are TGTGCCAGCAGCCGGACTATCTATGAGCAGTTCTTC. This translates into CASSRTIYEQFF.

Only a few counts were recorded for this clonotype. The chain recombines TRBV12-5 with TRBJ2-7; D is unclear. This CDR3 is built from 12 residues. Looked up from germline, CDR1 is LGHNT and CDR2 is FRNRAP. V was clipped by 1 base and J by 3 bases, with 4 bases between them. The CDR3, as DNA: TGTGCTAGTGGTTTGGGGATCTACGAGCAGTACTTC. This sequence encodes CASGLGIYEQYF.

Written as DNA, the CDR3 is TGTGCCAGCAGCTTAGAACCAGCGGGAGCCAAAAACATTCAGTACTTC. It translates to CASSLEPAGAKNIQYF. The rearrangement links TRBV7-8 to TRBJ2-4; a possible D gene is TRBD2 (6 bases). Germline values: CDR1 SGHVS, CDR2 FQNEAQ. Trimming took off 1 base at V and 0 bases at J, with 10 bases between the two ends. The CDR3 runs 16 residues.

The chain has TRBV30 and TRBJ2-5; the D gene is possibly TRBD2 (6 bases). The CDR3 loop spans 12 amino acids. The V gene's germline CDR1 is GTSNPN and CDR2 SVGIG (reference sequence). Trimming cost V 4 bases and J 4 bases, with 10 bases left between them. The CDR3: CAWTAGGETQYF. The DNA of the CDR3 is TGTGCCTGGACTGCCGGGGGAGAGACCCAGTACTTC.

This clonotype was counted between two and nine times. V usage is TRBV12-3 or TRBV12-4 and J usage is TRBJ2-4; weak D call: TRBD2 (6 bases). The V and J ends lost 3 bases and 4 bases respectively, with 13 bases between them. The CDR3 extends over 15 amino acids. In nucleotides, the CDR3 is TGTGCCAGCAGTTTTCGAACAGGAGGGAAAAACATTCAGTACTTC. Residues: CASSFRTGGKNIQYF.

About this clonotype: The junction departs from the called germline gene at one end, perhaps through a read error. The rearrangement links TRBV7-2 to TRBJ1-4; possibly TRBD1 for D (5 bases). Germline CDR1 and CDR2: SGHTA and FQGNSA. This CDR3 region has 15 residues. The CDR3 coding sequence is TGTGTCAGCAGCAGGGACTTGGGGTTTAATGAAAAACTGTTTTTT. The encoded protein is CVSSRDLGFNEKLFF.